A single sample gave rise to the 27 T cell receptor beta chains below, sequenced in a study of T cells in Graves' hyperthyroidism and ophthalmopathy. The CDR3 regions of TCR beta were amplified from RNA transcripts. Carried out on the TCR CDR3, a first-round RT-PCR used the HTBI primer set. Using its own MiXCR run on the multiplex PCR reads, TCRdb lists one record per CDR3 protein. The sample shows around 600,000 distinct CDR3 sequences, around 14% of them seen only once. The sequencing sample was made of blood. The receptors originated from a woman aged 18 to 35 with Graves' ophthalmopathy.

The chain combines TRBV6-1 with TRBJ2-7, with D perhaps TRBD1 (5 bases). Germline CDR1 is MNHNS and CDR2 is SASEGT. This CDR3 has 14 residues. V shed 8 bases and J shed 0 bases, with 14 bases lying between them. The CDR3 protein is CASSQGRDSYEQYF. The CDR3 DNA follows: TGTGCCAGCTCCCAGGGCAGGGACTCCTACGAGCAGTACTTC.

In its sample, this clonotype was seen many times. V usage is TRBV7-9 and J usage is TRBJ2-5; D perhaps matches TRBD2 (5 bases). The CDR3 loop spans 14 amino acids. The V gene's germline CDR1 is SEHNR and CDR2 FQNEAQ (reference sequence). Trimming removed 4 bases from V and 3 bases from J, with 12 bases in between. CDR3 protein: CASSSPTREETQYF. In DNA form, the CDR3 reads TGTGCCAGCAGCTCCCCCACTAGGGAAGAGACCCAGTACTTC.

Many counts were recorded for this clonotype. V and J are TRBV12-3 or TRBV12-4 and TRBJ2-7; 13 nucleotides match TRBD2. The V and J ends lost 5 bases and 7 bases, in that order; junction bases with no gene match: 8. There are 15 residues in the CDR3. The chain's CDR3 is CASSPGLAGVSEQYF. CDR3 sequence (DNA): TGTGCCAGCAGTCCAGGACTAGCGGGAGTGTCGGAGCAGTACTTC.

Concerning this clonotype itself: A much larger clone sits a single nucleotide away, making a read error possible. The genes are TRBV27 and TRBJ1-2, with D maybe TRBD1 (6 bases). Germline V gives CDR1 MNHEY, CDR2 SMNVEV (reference sequence). The length of the CDR3 is 15 residues. As DNA, the CDR3 is TGTGCCAGCAGTACAAGGGACACTTCTAACTATGGCCACACCTTC. Translating it yields CASSTRDTSNYGHTF.

This clonotype was found many times. The chain has TRBV7-2 and TRBJ2-1, with 7 nucleotides matching TRBD1. The CDR3 loop spans 15 amino acids. The junction had 8 bases not matched to a gene; V was cut back by 5 bases and J by 4 bases. The germline CDR1 and CDR2 sequences are SGHTA and FQGNSA. The chain's CDR3 is CASSPRTGIYNEQFF. The CDR3 DNA sequence: TGTGCCAGCAGCCCGAGGACAGGAATATACAATGAGCAGTTCTTC.

This clonotype was recorded at least ten times. The chain couples TRBV28 to TRBJ2-3; TRBD2 matches 7 bases. Trimming cost V 3 bases and J 4 bases; bases outside gene matches: 10. The CDR3 runs to 16 residues. Germline V gives CDR1 MDHEN, CDR2 SYDVKM. CDR3 loop: CASSFPPGGGPDTQYF. CDR3 DNA: TGTGCCAGCAGTTTCCCCCCGGGAGGCGGCCCAGATACGCAGTATTTT.

This clonotype was recorded at least ten times. The gene calls are TRBV2 and TRBJ2-1, with 12 bases identical to TRBD2. Germline assignment: CDR1 SNHLY and CDR2 FYNNEI. The V gene end was trimmed by 0 bases and the J gene end by 9 bases; junction bases not matched to a gene: 0. CDR3 size: 14 residues. The CDR3 region is CASSEALAGGEQFF. CDR3 DNA sequence: TGTGCCAGCAGTGAAGCACTAGCGGGGGGTGAGCAGTTCTTC.

At least ten counts were recorded for this clonotype. This sequence joins TRBV20-1 and TRBJ1-5, with unresolved D. The V end lost 2 bases, the J end lost 5 bases, and 19 bases lay between the germline ends. CDR3 size: 16 residues. Germline V gene lookup returns CDR1 DFQATT and CDR2 SNEGSKA (reference sequence). CDR3 region: CSARKEGLGNYQPQHF. CDR3 in DNA: TGCAGTGCTAGAAAGGAGGGATTGGGGAATTATCAGCCCCAGCATTTT.

This clonotype was counted many times. The chain is built from TRBV29-1 and TRBJ1-2; a weak D match, TRBD1 (6 bases). Deletions cut 5 bases from V and 5 bases from J, with 12 bases between. Germline V CDR1 and CDR2: SQVTM, ANQGSEA. The CDR3 spans 12 residues. The CDR3 nucleotides read TGCAGCGTTTTCGAGGGGGAGTATGGCTACACCTTC. Protein: CSVFEGEYGYTF.

In this sample, this clonotype turned up many times. The CDR3 DNA reads TGTGCCTGGGCAGTTATGACAGGGACTGAAGCTTTCTTT. It translates to CAWAVMTGTEAFF. J is TRBJ1-1 and V is TRBV30; TRBD1 matches at 7 bases. The CDR3 length is 13 residues. With V trimmed by 5 bases and J by 5 bases, 8 bases remained unmatched. CDR1 and CDR2 (germline): GTSNPN, SVGIG (reference sequence).

This clonotype was seen a handful of times. This chain connects TRBV28 to TRBJ1-5, with 9 bases fitting TRBD1. J gave up 7 bases and V 3 bases, and 4 bases lay outside the gene matches. This CDR3 has 14 residues. Germline V gives CDR1 MDHEN, CDR2 SYDVKM. The CDR3 DNA reads TGTGCCAGCAGTTTGGGGACAGGGTACCAGCCCCAGCATTTT. Translation: CASSLGTGYQPQHF. Based on the CDR3 plus reference TRBV28 and TRBJ1-5, the full variable domain is DVKVTQSSRYLVKRTGEKVFLECVQDMDHENMFWYRQDPGLGLRLIYFSYDVKMKEKGDIPEGYSVSREKKERFSLILESASTNQTSMYLCASSLGTGYQPQHFGDGTRLSIL.

This clonotype was observed a handful of times. The chain couples TRBV12-3 or TRBV12-4 to TRBJ1-4; 9 nucleotides match TRBD1. V shed 6 bases and J 3 bases; nucleotides not matched to a gene: 5. The CDR3 sequence is 15 residues long. The CDR3 bases are TGTGCCAGCAGCCTAACAGGGGGCCCTAATGAAAAACTGTTTTTT. Its translation: CASSLTGGPNEKLFF.

The sample holds many counts of this clonotype. The chain is built from TRBV28 and TRBJ2-5; 7 bases fit TRBD2. Losses at the gene ends were 2 bases for V and 5 bases for J; bases not matched to a gene: 20. CDR1 and CDR2 from the germline V gene are MDHEN and SYDVKM. The CDR3 is 19 residues long. The chain's CDR3 is CASSLAPGDYRSGWETQYF. The DNA for the CDR3 is TGTGCCAGCAGTTTAGCACCCGGGGACTACCGATCCGGGTGGGAGACCCAGTACTTC.

This clonotype was observed many times. The chain carries TRBV30 and TRBJ1-3; 8 bases line up with TRBD1. The CDR3 spans 14 residues. CDR1 and CDR2 (germline): GTSNPN, SVGIG (reference sequence). V lost 0 bases and J lost 8; bases outside the gene matches: 6. CDR3 in amino acids: CAWSVRTGTDTIYF. CDR3 DNA sequence: TGTGCCTGGAGTGTACGGACAGGGACAGACACCATATATTTT.

CDR3: CASSSLRGSTDTQYF. The CDR3 DNA reads as TGTGCCAGCAGCTCTCTCAGGGGAAGCACAGATACGCAGTATTTT. V and J are TRBV5-8 and TRBJ2-3; tentatively, D is TRBD1 (6 bases). This CDR3 has 15 residues. Between the trimmed V and J ends, which lost 3 bases and 0 bases, there was a span of 11 bases. Germline V gene lookup returns CDR1 SGHTS and CDR2 YDEGEE. Filled out from reference TRBV5-8 and TRBJ2-3, the complete variable domain reads EAGVTQSPTHLIKTRGQQATLRCSPISGHTSVYWYQQALGLGLQFLLWYDEGEERNRGNFPPRFSGRQFPNYSSELNVNALELEDSALYLCASSSLRGSTDTQYFGPGTRLTVL.

This clonotype has just a few counts. The rearrangement uses TRBV4-1 and TRBJ1-2; 10 bases line up with TRBD1. Germline CDR1 MGHRA, CDR2 YSYEKL. CDR3 size: 13 residues. J was trimmed by 7 bases and V by 1 base; bases with no gene match: 0. This CDR3 is CASSQGDRGGYTF. The CDR3 DNA is TGCGCCAGCAGCCAAGGGGACAGGGGTGGCTACACCTTC.

This clonotype has ten or more counts. J is TRBJ1-1 and V is TRBV27; a possible D gene is TRBD1 (6 bases). The CDR3 spans 12 residues. Trimming left V 7 bases short and J 7 bases short, with 13 bases between. CDR1 MNHEY and CDR2 SMNVEV come from the germline V gene (reference sequence). CDR3 in DNA: TGTGCCAGCAAGGGGGTAGACGGTGAAGCTTTCTTT. Protein sequence: CASKGVDGEAFF.

V and J are TRBV20-1 and TRBJ2-5, with 7 bases aligning to TRBD2. J was trimmed by 5 bases and V by 2 bases; bases with no gene match: 5. CDR1 is DFQATT, CDR2 SNEGSKA, per germline (reference sequence). The CDR3 has 13 amino acids. The CDR3 reads CSARWGGQETQYF. CDR3 nucleotide sequence: TGCAGTGCTAGATGGGGGGGTCAGGAGACCCAGTACTTC.

This clonotype has a count of ten or more. The V call is TRBV28, the J call TRBJ1-2; D possibly corresponds to TRBD1 (5 bases). Per the germline V gene, CDR1 is MDHEN and CDR2 is SYDVKM. Trimming took 1 base from V and 2 from J, leaving 11 bases between them. The CDR3 covers 15 residues. As DNA, the CDR3 is TGTGCCAGCAGTTTATTGGTTCGGACAAACTATGGCTACACCTTC. Amino acid sequence: CASSLLVRTNYGYTF.

This clonotype was recorded at least ten times. The chain is built from TRBV9 and TRBJ1-1, with D maybe TRBD1 (5 bases). This CDR3 contains 14 residues. Germline CDR1 and CDR2: SGDLS and YYNGEE. With 0 bases removed from V and 8 bases from J, the gap between germline ends came to 14 bases. CDR3 sequence reads: CASSVEGRGREAFF. The CDR3 nucleotides are TGTGCCAGCAGCGTAGAGGGGAGGGGTCGCGAAGCTTTCTTT.

This clonotype has at least ten counts. The J gene is TRBJ2-1, the V gene TRBV6-1; no reliable D call. This CDR3 region has 12 residues. The V end was cut by 6 bases, the J end by 6 bases, with 9 bases between. Germline-derived CDR1 and CDR2 are MNHNS and SASEGT. CDR3 in DNA: TGTGCCAGCAGGACCGGGCTCAATGAGCAGTTCTTC. Residues: CASRTGLNEQFF.

About this clonotype itself: Germline and junction disagree at one end, which may indicate a read error. The chain carries TRBV5-5 and TRBJ1-1; D call uncertain. The CDR3 length is 13 residues. The germline V gene has CDR1 SGHKS and CDR2 YYEKEE (reference sequence). Here the CDR3 DNA reads TGCGCCAGCAGCCGACTGGGGAACACTGAAGCTTTCTTT. Amino acid sequence: CASSRLGNTEAFF.

In this sample, this clonotype turned up a few times. The chain combines TRBV28 with TRBJ1-5, with a weak D call TRBD1 (5 bases). CDR1 MDHEN and CDR2 SYDVKM come from the germline V gene. The V end was cut by 10 bases, the J end by 4 bases, with 11 bases between. This CDR3 contains 12 residues. CDR3 protein: CATRATNQPQHF. The CDR3 DNA reads as TGTGCCACCAGGGCGACTAATCAGCCCCAGCATTTT.

This chain links TRBV5-1 with TRBJ2-5; 13 bases match TRBD2. Trimming removed 4 bases from V and 5 bases from J; junction bases left unmatched: 11. The CDR3 spans 17 residues. Germline V gene sequence: CDR1 SGHRS, CDR2 YFSETQ. The CDR3 region has the DNA TGCGCCAGCAGCCAACAGGGACTAGCGGGATTAGGGGAGACCCAGTACTTC. It translates to CASSQQGLAGLGETQYF.

This clonotype was detected many times. The rearrangement links TRBV2 to TRBJ2-7; 7 bases map to TRBD2. This CDR3 has 18 residues. Per germline, CDR1 SNHLY and CDR2 FYNNEI. The trim removed 5 bases at V and 0 bases at J, leaving 16 bases unmatched. This chain's CDR3 is CASSYEAGPTISSYEQYF. The CDR3 bases are TGTGCCAGCAGTTACGAAGCGGGACCTACTATCAGCTCCTACGAGCAGTACTTC.

This clonotype was counted ten times or more. The chain combines TRBV2 with TRBJ1-4; D is uncertain. CDR1 is SNHLY, CDR2 FYNNEI, per germline. This CDR3 has 16 amino acids. Trimming took 8 bases from V and 3 from J, leaving 19 bases between them. The DNA of the CDR3 is TGTGCCAGCGGGCCGGGAGACTCCTTTGCTAATGAAAAACTGTTTTTT. Translation gives CASGPGDSFANEKLFF.

This clonotype has a count of ten or more. The chain recombines TRBV28 with TRBJ2-1; D is unresolved. The V gene lost 3 bases and the J gene lost 6 bases, with 15 bases spanning the gap. Germline values: CDR1 MDHEN, CDR2 SYDVKM. The CDR3 is made up of 15 amino acids. CDR3 nucleotides: TGTGCCAGCAGTTTGGAGCGACTCTTAGCCAATGAGCAGTTCTTC. Its translation is CASSLERLLANEQFF.